Below, 22 T cell receptor beta chains from the same sample are listed, as sequenced in a study of CD8 T cells in Susac syndrome. Random hexamers served to reverse transcribe roughly 0.5 to 1 ug RNA. Each CDR3 protein gets one entry after TCRdb re-called the immunoSEQ multiplex PCR reads with MiXCR. The table records nearly 110,000 distinct CDR3 sequences, roughly 95% of them present only once. The sequenced material came from CD8+ T cells from PBMCs. The receptors originated from a human donor with Susac syndrome.

CDR3 sequence: CASSLYRGANTEAFF. CDR3 in DNA: TGTGCCAGCAGCCTATACAGGGGGGCGAACACTGAAGCTTTCTTT. The gene calls are TRBV3-1 and TRBJ1-1; TRBD1 matches 8 bases. V lost 4 bases, J lost 1 base, and 5 bases stayed unmatched. CDR1 and CDR2 from the germline V gene are LGHDT and YNNKEL (reference sequence). There are 15 residues in the CDR3.

The table lists this clonotype with a count of one. J is TRBJ2-7 and V is TRBV20-1; 10 bases fit TRBD2. V dropped 2 bases and J dropped 2; count of bases not matched to a gene: 9. The CDR3 covers 16 residues. Germline CDR1 and CDR2: DFQATT and SNEGSKA (reference sequence). DNA of the CDR3: TGCAGTGCTAGAATCCCGACTAGCGGGTCAGCCTACGAGCAGTACTTC. Encoded protein: CSARIPTSGSAYEQYF.

This sequence joins TRBV5-1 and TRBJ2-2; D may be TRBD1 or TRBD2 (5 bases each). Germline CDR1 SGHRS, CDR2 YFSETQ. The ends were cut back, 2 bases at V and 5 bases at J, with 13 bases in the middle. The CDR3 length is 15 residues. The CDR3 nucleotides read TGCGCCAGCAGCTTCTACGAGGGGCGAACCGGGGAGCTGTTTTTT. Residues: CASSFYEGRTGELFF.

This chain links TRBV5-6 with TRBJ1-6, with 7 bases matching TRBD1. CDR3 size: 14 residues. V shed 4 bases, J shed 7 bases, and the junction held 5 bases outside the gene matches. CDR1 and CDR2 (germline): SGHDT, YYEEEE. CDR3 sequence reads: CASSRDSRNSPLHF. The CDR3 nucleotides are TGTGCCAGCAGCCGGGACAGTAGGAATTCACCCCTCCACTTT.

The V gene is TRBV9, the J gene TRBJ2-5, with 8 nucleotides matching TRBD2. The CDR3 is 14 residues long. Trimming took 4 bases from V and 4 from J; bases not matched to a gene: 6. CDR1 is SGDLS and CDR2 is YYNGEE in the germline V gene. CDR3 bases: TGTGCCAGCAGCTACGGGGGGGGAGGAGAGACCCAGTACTTC. This encodes CASSYGGGGETQYF.

V and J are TRBV24-1 and TRBJ2-5; D gene uncertain. V was clipped by 8 bases and J by 1 base, with 13 bases between them. Per germline, CDR1 KGHDR and CDR2 SFDVKD. The CDR3 loop spans 14 amino acids. The chain's CDR3 is CATTMCGPQETQYF. The DNA for the CDR3 is TGTGCCACCACGATGTGCGGACCCCAAGAGACCCAGTACTTC.

The chain has TRBV29-1 and TRBJ2-1; D is uncertain. Germline CDR1 and CDR2: SQVTM and ANQGSEA. This CDR3 contains 11 residues. V lost 6 bases to trimming and J lost 10 bases, with 13 bases between them. The CDR3 protein is CSVQSGNEQFF. CDR3 in DNA: TGCAGCGTCCAGTCGGGCAACGAGCAGTTCTTC.

For the CDR3, the DNA is TGTGCCACCAGCAGTGTTATAGATACGCAGTATTTT. Translating it yields CATSSVIDTQYF. This chain links TRBV15 with TRBJ2-3; unclear D gene. Trimming cost V 3 bases and J 5 bases, with 6 bases left between them. CDR3 size: 12 residues. CDR1 and CDR2 from the germline V gene are LNHNV and YYDKDF (reference sequence).

The genes are TRBV6-4 and TRBJ2-1; 8 bases are shared with TRBD2. This CDR3 region has 15 residues. After removal of 2 bases from V and 0 bases from J, the junction contained 0 bases not matched to a gene. Germline V gives CDR1 MRHNA, CDR2 SNTAGT. This CDR3 is CASSDLAGSYNEQFF. The DNA for the CDR3 is TGTGCCAGCAGTGACCTAGCGGGCTCCTACAATGAGCAGTTCTTC.

This rearrangement joins TRBV9 to TRBJ1-2; 9 bases fit TRBD1. The V gene's germline CDR1 is SGDLS and CDR2 YYNGEE. The trim removed 4 bases at V and 2 bases at J, leaving 6 bases unmatched. The CDR3 has 15 amino acids. The CDR3 loop reads CASSLGTGRNYGYTF. The DNA for the CDR3 is TGTGCCAGCAGCCTTGGGACAGGGAGAAACTATGGCTACACCTTC.

The chain combines TRBV20-1 with TRBJ1-1; tentatively, D is TRBD1 (6 bases). The V end lost 0 bases, the J end lost 9 bases, and 23 bases lay between the germline ends. This CDR3 is built from 16 residues. In germline, CDR1 is DFQATT, CDR2 SNEGSKA (reference sequence). The CDR3 coding sequence is TGCAGTGCTAGAGATCGTGATTATGCTCGGACAGAGAAAGCTTTCTTT. Its protein is CSARDRDYARTEKAFF.

V usage is TRBV27 and J usage is TRBJ1-2; TRBD1 aligns across 8 bases. J lost 2 bases, V lost 3 bases, and 8 bases had no gene match. Germline V gene lookup returns CDR1 MNHEY and CDR2 SMNVEV (reference sequence). The CDR3 contains 16 residues. For the CDR3, the DNA is TGTGCCAGCAGTTTTATCCCGACAGGGGAGAACTATGGCTACACCTTC. Translated, it gives CASSFIPTGENYGYTF.

The J gene is TRBJ2-1, the V gene TRBV4-3; maybe TRBD2 (6 bases). Trimming removed 1 base at V and 6 bases at J, with 10 bases between. This CDR3 contains 14 residues. The germline CDR1 and CDR2 sequences are LGHNA and YSLEER. CDR3 sequence (DNA): TGCGCCAGCAGCCAAGCCGGGGGAACCAATGAGCAGTTCTTC. Its translation: CASSQAGGTNEQFF.

J is TRBJ2-1 and V is TRBV7-8; D may be TRBD2 (5 bases). CDR3 length: 15 amino acids. V dropped 5 bases and J dropped 2 bases, with 13 bases sitting between them. CDR1 is SGHVS and CDR2 is FQNEAQ in the germline V gene. The CDR3 bases are TGTGCCAGCAGCGTAGGACTCCCAGCCTACAATGAGCAGTTCTTC. Translating gives CASSVGLPAYNEQFF.

V is TRBV12-3 or TRBV12-4 and J is TRBJ1-5; no definite D call. Trimming stripped 3 bases from V and 3 bases from J, with 9 bases between. The CDR3 is 14 amino acids. This CDR3 reads CASSFAGVNQPQHF. The DNA for the CDR3 is TGTGCCAGCAGTTTTGCCGGCGTCAATCAGCCCCAGCATTTT.

The J gene is TRBJ2-7, the V gene TRBV27, with D unclear. The germline gives CDR1 MNHEY, CDR2 SMNVEV (reference sequence). V shed 2 bases and J shed 5 bases, with 10 bases lying between them. This CDR3 is 13 amino acids long. Written as DNA, the CDR3 is TGTGCCAGCAGTTTAGGGTTAAGGGACGAGCAGTACTTC. It yields the protein CASSLGLRDEQYF.

The chain recombines TRBV7-9 with TRBJ2-2; TRBD1 matches at 8 bases. With V trimmed by 5 bases and J by 5 bases, 10 bases remained unmatched. Germline V gives CDR1 SEHNR, CDR2 FQNEAQ (reference sequence). This CDR3 region has 16 residues. Here the CDR3 reads CASSAQGGINTGELFF. The DNA of the CDR3 is TGTGCCAGCAGCGCACAGGGGGGAATTAATACCGGGGAGCTGTTTTTT.

This clonotype occurred a few times. This chain links TRBV4-1 with TRBJ2-3; D gene unclear. The CDR3 runs 15 residues. The V end was cut by 0 bases, the J end by 8 bases, with 15 bases between. In germline, CDR1 is MGHRA, CDR2 YSYEKL. The DNA of the CDR3 is TGCGCCAGCAGCCAAGAAGTCGTTTCCCTGGCTACGCAGTATTTT. Translated: CASSQEVVSLATQYF.

The J gene is TRBJ2-2, the V gene TRBV3-1; possibly TRBD2 for D (5 bases). Per germline, CDR1 LGHDT and CDR2 YNNKEL (reference sequence). V lost 1 base, J lost 6 bases, and 18 bases lay in between. This CDR3 contains 17 residues. CDR3 residues: CASSQVLSSAGAGELFF. CDR3 sequence (DNA): TGTGCCAGCAGCCAAGTTTTAAGTTCCGCCGGGGCCGGGGAGCTGTTTTTT. Supplemented by reference TRBV3-1 and TRBJ2-2, the full variable domain reads DTAVSQTPKYLVTQMGNDKSIKCEQNLGHDTMYWYKQDSKKFLKIMFSYNNKELIINETVPNRFSPKSPDKAHLNLHINSLELGDSAVYFCASSQVLSSAGAGELFFGEGSRLTVL.

This chain connects TRBV12-3 or TRBV12-4 to TRBJ1-1; TRBD1 might be the D (6 bases). This CDR3 has 14 amino acids. The V gene lost 7 bases and the J gene lost 5 bases, with 17 bases spanning the gap. As DNA, the CDR3 is TGTGCCAGCACCGAGGGGGGTTTGTGGACTGAAGCTTTCTTT. Amino acid sequence: CASTEGGLWTEAFF.

J is TRBJ2-1 and V is TRBV29-1, with TRBD2 matching over 10 bases. Germline values: CDR1 SQVTM, CDR2 ANQGSEA. The V gene end was trimmed by 6 bases and the J gene end by 6 bases; junction bases not matched to a gene: 8. The CDR3 totals 14 residues. CDR3 sequence: CSVKESGGVNEQFF. The CDR3 nucleotides are TGCAGCGTAAAGGAAAGCGGGGGGGTCAATGAGCAGTTCTTC.

The chain employs TRBV3-1 and TRBJ2-7; TRBD2 matches 12 bases. Germline CDR1 is LGHDT and CDR2 is YNNKEL (reference sequence). V trimming: 4 bases; J trimming: 4 bases; junction bases outside the gene matches: 5. The CDR3 has 15 amino acids. The DNA for the CDR3 is TGTGCCAGCAGCCCCTCTAGCGGGGGGGCTTACGAGCAGTACTTC. Translation: CASSPSSGGAYEQYF.